Each of the 28 T cell receptor beta chains below was sequenced from the same sample in a study of cytomegalovirus exposure and HLA in healthy donors. PCR employed 60 Vbeta and 13 Jbeta primers. Produced via immunoSEQ multiplex PCR; TCRdb's table is partial and in-frame only. Of 80,000 or so clones in the sample, 75% to 85% were seen once. Sequenced sample: PBMCs. The receptors derive from a man aged 50 to 60 in good health and CMV-seropositive.

This clone was detected a few times. This chain links TRBV15 with TRBJ2-7; D call uncertain. Germline CDR1 and CDR2: LNHNV and YYDKDF (reference sequence). V lost 3 bases and J lost 1, with 7 bases in between. The CDR3 length is 13 residues. The CDR3 DNA sequence: TGTGCCACCAGCAGGGCCGTTTCCTACGAGCAGTACTTC. It encodes CATSRAVSYEQYF.

The gene calls are TRBV6-1 and TRBJ1-2; 7 nucleotides agree with TRBD1. The CDR3 sequence is 12 residues long. Germline V gene lookup returns CDR1 MNHNS and CDR2 SASEGT. Trimming at V came to 10 bases and at J to 6 bases, leaving 8 bases not matched to a gene. CDR3 DNA: TGTGCCACCAGACAGGGAGAGCATGGCTACACCTTC. Its protein product is CATRQGEHGYTF.

A word on this clone: Other DNA sequences in this specimen translate into the identical CDR3. This chain uses TRBV18 with TRBJ2-3; 9 bases fit TRBD2. The V segment lost 6 bases and the J segment 5 bases; nucleotides outside the gene matches: 9. The CDR3 runs to 15 residues. The germline V gene encodes CDR1 KGHSH and CDR2 LQKENI. CDR3 loop: CASSPGGRALDTQYF. In DNA form, the CDR3 reads TGTGCCAGCTCGCCAGGCGGGAGGGCCTTAGATACGCAGTATTTT.

This clone was found a few times. V is TRBV4-3 and J is TRBJ2-7; 11 positions agree with TRBD2. CDR1 is LGHNA and CDR2 is YSLEER in the germline V gene. The CDR3 runs 15 residues. Trimming removed 4 bases from V and 2 bases from J; junction bases left unmatched: 4. The CDR3: CASSPYSGRAYEQYF. The CDR3 region has the DNA TGCGCCAGCAGCCCCTATAGCGGGAGGGCCTACGAGCAGTACTTC.

There are a few counts of this clone. The CDR3 DNA sequence: TGTGCCAGCAGCTTAACGGGCGGGGGTGGAACAGATACGCAGTATTTT. It yields the protein CASSLTGGGGTDTQYF. The chain combines TRBV7-3 with TRBJ2-3; TRBD2 agrees at 7 bases. This CDR3 comprises 16 residues. With 0 bases clipped from V and 3 bases from J, the junction kept 6 bases outside the gene matches. CDR1 is SGHTA, CDR2 FQGTGA, per germline.

The genes are TRBV30 and TRBJ2-1; TRBD2 matches 8 bases. The germline V gene encodes CDR1 GTSNPN and CDR2 SVGIG (reference sequence). With V trimmed by 2 bases and J by 13 bases, 7 bases remained unmatched. The CDR3 length is 12 residues. CDR3 amino acids: CAWSPGGGRQFF. CDR3 coding DNA: TGTGCCTGGAGTCCGGGGGGGGGCAGACAGTTCTTC.

The V and J genes are TRBV11-2 and TRBJ2-7, with a possible D match to TRBD1 (6 bases). The CDR3 totals 16 residues. The germline V and J ends were trimmed by 0 bases and 3 bases, with 15 bases remaining between them. Looked up from germline, CDR1 is SGHAT and CDR2 is FQNNGV. Written as DNA, the CDR3 is TGTGCCAGCAGCTTAGAGGACAGTATCTCCCGCTACGAGCAGTACTTC. This gives the protein CASSLEDSISRYEQYF.

This sequence joins TRBV4-1 and TRBJ2-3; 8 bases line up with TRBD2. Trimming cost V 1 base and J 1 base; bases outside gene matches: 10. Germline CDR1 and CDR2: MGHRA and YSYEKL. CDR3 length: 18 residues. Here the CDR3 DNA reads TGCGCCAGCAGCCAAGGGGCCCAAGCGGGAGTCCGCACAGATACGCAGTATTTT. Protein sequence: CASSQGAQAGVRTDTQYF.

The chain uses TRBV29-1 and TRBJ1-1, with a tentative D call TRBD1 (5 bases). The CDR3 totals 14 residues. The V gene's germline CDR1 is SQVTM and CDR2 ANQGSEA. V dropped 0 bases and J dropped 4 bases, with 12 bases sitting between them. In nucleotides, the CDR3 is TGCAGCGTTGAAGAAAGGGGCACGGGCACTGAAGCTTTCTTT. Translated: CSVEERGTGTEAFF.

V usage is TRBV30 and J usage is TRBJ1-2; a possible D gene is TRBD1 (5 bases). Trimming removed 3 bases from V and 2 bases from J, with 10 bases in between. CDR3 length: 13 residues. CDR1 and CDR2 from the germline V gene are GTSNPN and SVGIG (reference sequence). The DNA for the CDR3 is TGTGCCTGGAGCTCCGGGGGAAACTATGGCTACACCTTC. Translation gives CAWSSGGNYGYTF.

This chain links TRBV4-2 with TRBJ2-7; 8 positions agree with TRBD1. This CDR3 contains 15 residues. Per germline, CDR1 LGHNA and CDR2 YNFKEQ. The trim removed 1 base at V and 6 bases at J, leaving 8 bases unmatched. CDR3 region: CASSQGPGTGGEQYF. CDR3 bases: TGTGCCAGCAGCCAAGGTCCCGGGACAGGAGGCGAGCAGTACTTC.

The V gene is TRBV29-1, the J gene TRBJ2-1; 10 nucleotides line up with TRBD1. The CDR3 has 14 amino acids. Germline CDR1 is SQVTM and CDR2 is ANQGSEA. V lost 6 bases to trimming and J lost 6 bases; unmatched junction nucleotides: 8. CDR3 sequence (DNA): TGCAGCGTGGAATGGGGACAGGGGTTCAATGAGCAGTTCTTC. It codes for CSVEWGQGFNEQFF.

The chain combines TRBV5-1 with TRBJ1-1; 7 bases align to TRBD1. V lost 2 bases and J lost 0; bases outside the gene matches: 4. This CDR3 has 15 amino acids. CDR1 and CDR2 (germline): SGHRS, YFSETQ. The CDR3 bases are TGCGCCAGCAGCTTACAGGGGACTTTGAACACTGAAGCTTTCTTT. Protein: CASSLQGTLNTEAFF. The full variable domain, with the rest looked up from reference TRBV5-1 and TRBJ1-1, is KAGVTQTPRYLIKTRGQQVTLSCSPISGHRSVSWYQQTPGQGLQFLFEYFSETQRNKGNFPGRFSGRQFSNSRSEMNVSTLELGDSALYLCASSLQGTLNTEAFFGQGTRLTVV.

CDR3 protein: CASSTQTGARNTIYF. In DNA form, the CDR3 reads TGTGCCAGTAGTACCCAAACAGGCGCCAGAAACACCATATATTTT. The chain employs TRBV19 and TRBJ1-3; maybe TRBD1 (5 bases). Per the germline V gene, CDR1 is LNHDA and CDR2 is SQIVND (reference sequence). Between the trimmed V and J ends, which lost 4 bases and 5 bases, there was a span of 15 bases. This CDR3 region has 15 residues.

The chain employs TRBV7-3 and TRBJ1-1, with D perhaps matching TRBD1 (5 bases). The CDR3 sequence is 13 residues long. Germline V lookup: CDR1 SGHTA, CDR2 FQGTGA. With 0 bases removed from V and 6 bases from J, the gap between germline ends came to 8 bases. CDR3 residues: CASSLTQGAEAFF. The CDR3 DNA is TGTGCCAGCAGCTTAACGCAGGGCGCTGAAGCTTTCTTT.

In its sample, this clone was seen a few times. The chain combines TRBV4-1 with TRBJ2-7, with 7 bases aligning to TRBD2. V dropped 2 bases and J dropped 2; count of bases not matched to a gene: 3. Germline CDR1 MGHRA, CDR2 YSYEKL. This CDR3 comprises 14 residues. The DNA for the CDR3 is TGCGCCAGCAGCCAAACTAGCGCGACCTACGAGCAGTACTTC. Protein product: CASSQTSATYEQYF.

V gene TRBV18 combines with J gene TRBJ1-3, with D unresolved. CDR3 length: 17 amino acids. V was trimmed by 0 bases and J by 0 bases, leaving 12 bases between them. Germline loops: CDR1 KGHSH, CDR2 LQKENI. CDR3 sequence reads: CASSPPGPAVSGNTIYF. The CDR3 bases are TGTGCCAGCTCACCACCGGGTCCGGCGGTCTCTGGAAACACCATATATTTT.

The chain joins TRBV6-5 to TRBJ2-1; 10 bases are a match to TRBD2. This CDR3 is 15 amino acids long. Germline V lookup: CDR1 MNHEY, CDR2 SVGAGI. Losses at the gene ends were 8 bases for V and 6 bases for J; bases not matched to a gene: 10. The CDR3 sequence is CASQSGRAQVNEQFF. CDR3 nucleotide sequence: TGTGCCAGCCAGAGCGGGAGGGCCCAGGTCAATGAGCAGTTCTTC.

The chain is built from TRBV9 and TRBJ1-2; D remains unclear. CDR3 length equals 15 residues. Germline-derived CDR1 and CDR2 are SGDLS and YYNGEE. V lost 2 bases and J lost 0, with 11 bases in between. The CDR3 DNA reads as TGTGCCAGCAGCGTCGCGGCAAGAACTAACTATGGCTACACCTTC. Translation: CASSVAARTNYGYTF.

This sequence joins TRBV19 and TRBJ2-7, with a possible D match to TRBD1 (5 bases). The CDR3 runs 13 residues. V lost 2 bases and J 5 bases, leaving 10 bases between the germline ends. Germline values: CDR1 LNHDA, CDR2 SQIVND (reference sequence). CDR3 loop: CASSIRQGDEQYF. The DNA for the CDR3 is TGTGCCAGTAGTATACGGCAGGGCGACGAGCAGTACTTC.

This chain connects TRBV6-1 to TRBJ1-3; maybe TRBD1 (5 bases). V lost 2 bases and J 0 bases, leaving 8 bases between the germline ends. Looked up from germline, CDR1 is MNHNS and CDR2 is SASEGT. This CDR3 has 15 residues. The CDR3 sequence: CASSETRASGNTIYF. The CDR3 DNA reads as TGTGCCAGCAGTGAAACCAGGGCCTCTGGAAACACCATATATTTT.

This clone was observed once. The chain combines TRBV9 with TRBJ2-1; possibly TRBD1 for D (6 bases). Germline CDR1 reads SGDLS; CDR2 reads YYNGEE. This CDR3 region has 18 residues. V lost 0 bases and J 2 bases, leaving 18 bases between the germline ends. The CDR3, as DNA: TGTGCCAGCAGCGTAGAGGACAGTTATTTCGGGACCTACAATGAGCAGTTCTTC. Its translation is CASSVEDSYFGTYNEQFF.

This chain uses TRBV18 with TRBJ1-5; 8 nucleotides line up with TRBD1. Germline lookup yields CDR1 KGHSH and CDR2 LQKENI. This CDR3 has 13 residues. V lost 4 bases to trimming and J lost 5 bases; unmatched junction nucleotides: 1. The CDR3 spells CASSRQGYQPQHF. CDR3 bases: TGTGCCAGCTCACGACAGGGGTATCAGCCCCAGCATTTT.

This clone occurred once. The rearrangement uses TRBV6-1 and TRBJ1-1; TRBD1 might be the D (5 bases). The CDR3 length is 13 residues. Germline V lookup: CDR1 MNHNS, CDR2 SASEGT. The V end lost 7 bases, the J end lost 10 bases, and 19 bases lay between the germline ends. The CDR3 coding sequence is TGTGCCAGCAATCCGGACACCACAGGTGGAGCTTTCTTT. Translating gives CASNPDTTGGAFF.

The chain employs TRBV11-3 and TRBJ2-7, with 11 positions matching TRBD2. This CDR3 is built from 14 residues. Germline-derived CDR1 and CDR2 are SGHNT and YENEEA. Germline trimming cut 5 bases from V and 4 bases from J; bases unmatched to any gene: 4. The CDR3, as DNA: TGTGCCAGCAGCACACTAGCGGGAGTGTACGAGCAGTACTTC. It translates to CASSTLAGVYEQYF.

The chain employs TRBV15 and TRBJ2-7; no clear D. CDR1 is LNHNV, CDR2 YYDKDF, per germline (reference sequence). The germline V and J ends were trimmed by 0 bases and 11 bases, with 14 bases remaining between them. The CDR3 is 13 amino acids. The CDR3 DNA sequence: TGTGCCACCAGCAGAGATGGGCCGTCGCTGAAGTACTTC. Residues: CATSRDGPSLKYF.

The chain carries TRBV6-5 and TRBJ1-2; 8 nucleotides agree with TRBD1. This CDR3 is built from 13 residues. Germline CDR1 reads MNHEY; CDR2 reads SVGAGI. V was clipped by 7 bases and J by 7 bases; unmatched bases: 8. CDR3 region: CASTIPGGLGYTF. The CDR3, as DNA: TGTGCCAGCACCATTCCAGGGGGCCTTGGCTACACCTTC.

This clone was picked up one time. The chain uses TRBV11-2 and TRBJ2-1, with 11 positions matching TRBD1. Germline CDR1 and CDR2: SGHAT and FQNNGV. The V and J ends lost 2 bases and 4 bases, in that order; junction bases with no gene match: 7. The CDR3 spans 17 residues. The CDR3 here is CASSLNFGTGGYNEQFF. As DNA, the CDR3 is TGTGCCAGCAGCTTAAATTTTGGGACAGGGGGGTACAATGAGCAGTTCTTC.